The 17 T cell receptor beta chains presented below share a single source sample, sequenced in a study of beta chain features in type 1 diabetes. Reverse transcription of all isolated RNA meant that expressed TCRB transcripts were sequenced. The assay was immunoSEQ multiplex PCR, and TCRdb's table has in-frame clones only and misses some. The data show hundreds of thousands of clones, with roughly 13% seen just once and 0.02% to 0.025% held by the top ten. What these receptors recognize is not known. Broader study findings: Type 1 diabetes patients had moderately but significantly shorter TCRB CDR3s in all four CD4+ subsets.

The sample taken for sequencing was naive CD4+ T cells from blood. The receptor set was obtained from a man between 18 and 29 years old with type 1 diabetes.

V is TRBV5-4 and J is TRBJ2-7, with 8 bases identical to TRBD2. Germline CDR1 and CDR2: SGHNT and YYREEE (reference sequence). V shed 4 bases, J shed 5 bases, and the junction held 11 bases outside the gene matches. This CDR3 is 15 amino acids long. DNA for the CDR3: TGTGCCAGCAGCCCGCGCGGGGGGCTGGCTAACGAGCAGTACTTC. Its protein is CASSPRGGLANEQYF.

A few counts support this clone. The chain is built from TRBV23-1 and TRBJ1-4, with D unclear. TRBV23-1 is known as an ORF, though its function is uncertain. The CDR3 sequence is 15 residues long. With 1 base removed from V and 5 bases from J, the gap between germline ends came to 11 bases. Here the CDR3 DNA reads TGCGCCAGCAGTCAATGGGAACCAAAGAATGAAAAACTGTTTTTT. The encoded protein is CASSQWEPKNEKLFF.

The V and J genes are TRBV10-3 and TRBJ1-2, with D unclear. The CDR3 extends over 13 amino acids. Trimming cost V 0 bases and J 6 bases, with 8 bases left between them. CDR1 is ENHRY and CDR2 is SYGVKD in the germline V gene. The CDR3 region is CAISESISDGYTF. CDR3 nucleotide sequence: TGTGCCATCAGTGAGTCGATATCTGATGGCTACACCTTC.

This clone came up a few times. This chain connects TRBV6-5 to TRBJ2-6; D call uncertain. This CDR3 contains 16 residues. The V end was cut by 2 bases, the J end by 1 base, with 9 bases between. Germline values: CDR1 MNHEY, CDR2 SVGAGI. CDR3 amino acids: CASSYAEYSGANVLTF. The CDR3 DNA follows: TGTGCCAGCAGTTACGCAGAGTATTCTGGGGCCAACGTCCTGACTTTC.

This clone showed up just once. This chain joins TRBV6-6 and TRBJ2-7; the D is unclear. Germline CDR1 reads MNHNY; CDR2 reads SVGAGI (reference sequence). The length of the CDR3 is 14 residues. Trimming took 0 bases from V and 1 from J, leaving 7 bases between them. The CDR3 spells CASSYSSFSYEQYF. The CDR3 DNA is TGTGCCAGCAGTTACTCGAGTTTTTCCTACGAGCAGTACTTC.

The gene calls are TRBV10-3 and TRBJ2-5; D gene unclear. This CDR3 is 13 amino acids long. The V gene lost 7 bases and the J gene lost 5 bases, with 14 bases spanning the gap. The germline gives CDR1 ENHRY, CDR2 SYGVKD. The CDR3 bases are TGTGCCATCACTCCGAGGCTGGGGGAGACCCAGTACTTC. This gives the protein CAITPRLGETQYF.

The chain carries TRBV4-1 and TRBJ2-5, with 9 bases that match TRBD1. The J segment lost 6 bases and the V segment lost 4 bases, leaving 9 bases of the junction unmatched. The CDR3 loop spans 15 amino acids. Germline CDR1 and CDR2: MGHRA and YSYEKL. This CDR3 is CASSLEWTGEQTQYF. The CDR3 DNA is TGCGCCAGCAGCCTAGAGTGGACAGGGGAGCAGACCCAGTACTTC.

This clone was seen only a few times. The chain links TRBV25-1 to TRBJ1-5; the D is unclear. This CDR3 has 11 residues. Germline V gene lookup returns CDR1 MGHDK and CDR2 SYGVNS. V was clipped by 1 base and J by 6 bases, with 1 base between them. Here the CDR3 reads CASSECQPQHF. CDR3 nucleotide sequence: TGTGCCAGCAGTGAATGTCAGCCCCAGCATTTT.

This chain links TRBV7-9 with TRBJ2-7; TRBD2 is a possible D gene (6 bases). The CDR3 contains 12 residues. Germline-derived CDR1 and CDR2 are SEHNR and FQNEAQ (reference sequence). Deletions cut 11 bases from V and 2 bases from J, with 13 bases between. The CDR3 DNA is TGTGCCCTAGGGACTCTCACCTACGAGCAGTACTTC. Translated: CALGTLTYEQYF.

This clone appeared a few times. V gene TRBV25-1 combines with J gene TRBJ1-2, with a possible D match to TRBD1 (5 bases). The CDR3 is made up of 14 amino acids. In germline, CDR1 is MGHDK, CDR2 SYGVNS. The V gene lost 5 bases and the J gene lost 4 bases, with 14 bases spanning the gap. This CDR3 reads CASSPTPGGYGYTF. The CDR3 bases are TGTGCCAGCAGTCCCACGCCCGGGGGCTATGGCTACACCTTC.

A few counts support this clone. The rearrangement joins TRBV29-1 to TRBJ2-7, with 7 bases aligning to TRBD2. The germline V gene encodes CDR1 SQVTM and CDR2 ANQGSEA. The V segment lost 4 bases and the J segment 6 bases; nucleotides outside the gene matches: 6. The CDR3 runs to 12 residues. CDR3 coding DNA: TGCAGCGTTGCCCCTGGGGGGGGCGAGCAGTACTTC. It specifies CSVAPGGGEQYF.

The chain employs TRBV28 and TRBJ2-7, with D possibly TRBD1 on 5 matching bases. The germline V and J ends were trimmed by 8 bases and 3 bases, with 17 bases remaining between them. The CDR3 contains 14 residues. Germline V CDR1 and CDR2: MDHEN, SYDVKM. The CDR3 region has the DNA TGTGCCAGCGCTTTACTTCAGGGTTACTACGAGCAGTACTTC. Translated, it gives CASALLQGYYEQYF. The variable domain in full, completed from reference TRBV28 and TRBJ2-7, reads DVKVTQSSRYLVKRTGEKVFLECVQDMDHENMFWYRQDPGLGLRLIYFSYDVKMKEKGDIPEGYSVSREKKERFSLILESASTNQTSMYLCASALLQGYYEQYFGPGTRLTVT.

CDR3 in amino acids: CASSQLPGQVFNYGYTF. The CDR3 region has the DNA TGTGCCAGCAGCCAACTCCCGGGACAAGTTTTTAACTATGGCTACACCTTC. The chain combines TRBV14 with TRBJ1-2; D perhaps matches TRBD1 (6 bases). Trimming took 2 bases from V and 1 from J, leaving 17 bases between them. This CDR3 is 17 amino acids long. Per the germline V gene, CDR1 is SGHDN and CDR2 is FVKESK. Looking up the rest from reference TRBV14 and TRBJ1-2 gives the full variable domain: EAGVTQFPSHSVIEKGQTVTLRCDPISGHDNLYWYRRVMGKEIKFLLHFVKESKQDESGMPNNRFLAERTGGTYSTLKVQPAELEDSGVYFCASSQLPGQVFNYGYTFGSGTRLTVV.

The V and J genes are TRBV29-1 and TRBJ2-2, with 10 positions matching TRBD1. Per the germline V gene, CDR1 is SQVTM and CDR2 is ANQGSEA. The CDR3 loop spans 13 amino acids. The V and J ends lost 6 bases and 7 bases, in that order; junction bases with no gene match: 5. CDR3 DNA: TGCAGCGTGGCGGGACAGGGGAACGGGGAGCTGTTTTTT. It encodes CSVAGQGNGELFF.

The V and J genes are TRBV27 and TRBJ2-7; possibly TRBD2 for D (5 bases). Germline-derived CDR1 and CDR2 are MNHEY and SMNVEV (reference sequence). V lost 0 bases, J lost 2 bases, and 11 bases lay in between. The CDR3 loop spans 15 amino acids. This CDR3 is CASSLSSGFTYEQYF. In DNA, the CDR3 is TGTGCCAGCAGTTTATCGTCGGGGTTTACCTACGAGCAGTACTTC.

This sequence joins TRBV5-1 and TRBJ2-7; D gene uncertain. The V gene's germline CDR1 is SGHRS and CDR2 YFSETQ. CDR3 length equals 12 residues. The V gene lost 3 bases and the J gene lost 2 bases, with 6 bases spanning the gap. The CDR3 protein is CASSSHPYEQYF. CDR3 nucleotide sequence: TGCGCCAGCAGCTCCCACCCCTACGAGCAGTACTTC. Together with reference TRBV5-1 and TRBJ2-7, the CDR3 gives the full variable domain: KAGVTQTPRYLIKTRGQQVTLSCSPISGHRSVSWYQQTPGQGLQFLFEYFSETQRNKGNFPGRFSGRQFSNSRSEMNVSTLELGDSALYLCASSSHPYEQYFGPGTRLTVT.

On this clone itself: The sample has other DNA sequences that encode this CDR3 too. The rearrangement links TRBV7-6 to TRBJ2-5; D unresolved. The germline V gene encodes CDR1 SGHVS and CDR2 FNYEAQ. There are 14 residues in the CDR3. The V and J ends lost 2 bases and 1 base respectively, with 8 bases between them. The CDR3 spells CASSLSPSQETQYF. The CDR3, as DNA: TGTGCCAGCAGCTTAAGTCCCAGCCAAGAGACCCAGTACTTC.